A single sample is the source of the 18 T cell receptor beta chains below, sequenced in a study of blood T cell repertoires in COVID-19. Sequenced by immunoSEQ multiplex PCR; TCRdb stores in-frame clones only, minus some. The sample includes 150,000 to 200,000 clones, around 81% of them seen just once. The sample taken for sequencing was peripheral blood. The receptors were gathered from a man aged 55 to 69 with active or convalescent COVID-19.

This clone appeared once. This chain connects TRBV19 to TRBJ2-2, with TRBD2 identical over 9 bases. The CDR3 contains 16 residues. With 6 bases clipped from V and 5 bases from J, the junction kept 10 bases outside the gene matches. The germline gives CDR1 LNHDA, CDR2 SQIVND (reference sequence). CDR3 sequence reads: CASSKSGRPTTGELFF. The CDR3 region has the DNA TGTGCCAGTAGCAAGAGCGGGAGGCCAACGACCGGGGAGCTGTTTTTT.

The chain uses TRBV2 and TRBJ2-1; D call uncertain. In germline, CDR1 is SNHLY, CDR2 FYNNEI. The CDR3 extends over 12 amino acids. Trimming stripped 4 bases from V and 4 bases from J, with 5 bases between. CDR3 region: CASSGEYNEQFF. The CDR3 DNA is TGTGCCAGCAGTGGAGAGTACAATGAGCAGTTCTTC.

V usage is TRBV7-3 and J usage is TRBJ2-3; D may be TRBD1 (6 bases). The germline V gene encodes CDR1 SGHTA and CDR2 FQGTGA. The CDR3 extends over 16 amino acids. V lost 4 bases and J 2 bases, leaving 16 bases between the germline ends. CDR3 nucleotide sequence: TGTGCCAGCAGCTCTGGACAGTCGTTAAACACAGATACGCAGTATTTT. Translating gives CASSSGQSLNTDTQYF.

The gene calls are TRBV5-4 and TRBJ2-7; 8 bases match TRBD2. Germline V gene lookup returns CDR1 SGHNT and CDR2 YYREEE (reference sequence). The ends lost 2 bases at V and 3 bases at J; junction bases unmatched: 16. The CDR3 has 18 residues. CDR3 residues: CASSLNGRQLGLGYEQYF. CDR3 in DNA: TGTGCCAGCAGCTTAAATGGTCGACAGTTGGGACTAGGCTACGAGCAGTACTTC.

V and J are TRBV6-5 and TRBJ2-2; D is perhaps TRBD1 (5 bases). This CDR3 has 12 amino acids. V was shortened by 7 bases and J by 7 bases, with 10 bases between the two germline ends. The germline V gene has CDR1 MNHEY and CDR2 SVGAGI. CDR3 sequence reads: CASIGVNGELFF. The CDR3 region has the DNA TGTGCCAGCATAGGGGTTAACGGGGAGCTGTTTTTT.

This clone was detected once. This chain uses TRBV7-3 with TRBJ2-3; unclear D gene. The V gene lost 2 bases and the J gene lost 1 base, with 10 bases spanning the gap. Per germline, CDR1 SGHTA and CDR2 FQGTGA. The CDR3 sequence is 15 residues long. The CDR3 is CASSLEPRGTDTQYF. The CDR3, as DNA: TGTGCCAGCAGCTTAGAACCGCGCGGCACAGATACGCAGTATTTT.

The chain uses TRBV2 and TRBJ2-1, with 11 bases identical to TRBD2. The CDR3 is made up of 15 amino acids. J lost 4 bases, V lost 6 bases, and 5 bases had no gene match. Germline V gene data show CDR1 as SNHLY and CDR2 as FYNNEI. In DNA, the CDR3 is TGTGCCAGCAGGCCTCTAGCGGGAGGATACAATGAGCAGTTCTTC. Encoded protein: CASRPLAGGYNEQFF.

This clone was recorded only once. The rearrangement joins TRBV3-1 (or the pseudogene TRBV3-2) to TRBJ1-3; D is unresolved. This CDR3 spans 15 amino acids. Germline V gives CDR1 LGHDT, CDR2 YNNKEL (reference sequence). V dropped 1 base and J dropped 1 base, with 8 bases sitting between them. CDR3 sequence: CASSQGRFSGNTIYF. The CDR3 DNA sequence: TGTGCCAGCAGCCAAGGGAGGTTTTCTGGAAACACCATATATTTT.

The chain is built from TRBV5-1 and TRBJ2-3; TRBD2 matches at 13 bases. Per the germline V gene, CDR1 is SGHRS and CDR2 is YFSETQ. V lost 2 bases to trimming and J lost 1 base; unmatched junction nucleotides: 7. The CDR3 totals 18 residues. The CDR3 sequence is CASSLGLAGDPGTDTQYF. In DNA form, the CDR3 reads TGCGCCAGCAGCTTAGGACTAGCGGGAGACCCTGGCACAGATACGCAGTATTTT. The full variable domain, completed using reference TRBV5-1 and TRBJ2-3, is KAGVTQTPRYLIKTRGQQVTLSCSPISGHRSVSWYQQTPGQGLQFLFEYFSETQRNKGNFPGRFSGRQFSNSRSEMNVSTLELGDSALYLCASSLGLAGDPGTDTQYFGPGTRLTVL.

In its sample, this clone was seen many times. The chain has TRBV6-6 and TRBJ1-6; 8 bases line up with TRBD1. V gave up 7 bases and J gave up 2 bases; unmatched junction bases: 7. This CDR3 comprises 16 residues. Germline-derived CDR1 and CDR2 are MNHNY and SVGAGI (reference sequence). CDR3 sequence reads: CASTSGGPTYNSPLHF. DNA for the CDR3: TGTGCCAGCACTTCAGGGGGCCCCACCTATAATTCACCCCTCCACTTT.

About this clone itself: An end of the junction does not agree with germline; a read error may underlie this. The chain is built from TRBV7-2 and TRBJ2-5; a weak D match, TRBD1 (5 bases). The CDR3 contains 13 residues. Germline assignment: CDR1 SGHTA and CDR2 FQGNSA. CDR3 sequence: CASSLVGQESQYF. DNA of the CDR3: TGTGCCAGCAGCTTGGTGGGGCAAGAGTCCCAGTACTTC.

A single count supports this clone. V gene TRBV3-1 (or the pseudogene TRBV3-2) combines with J gene TRBJ2-1; 13 nucleotides line up with TRBD2. Germline assignment: CDR1 LGHDT and CDR2 YNNKEL (reference sequence). This CDR3 comprises 17 residues. V gave up 1 base and J gave up 12 bases; unmatched junction bases: 12. This CDR3 is CASSQAYGTSGNLRQFF. CDR3 DNA sequence: TGTGCCAGCAGCCAAGCGTATGGGACTAGCGGGAATCTTAGGCAGTTCTTC.

The rearrangement links TRBV11-2 to TRBJ1-2; D may be TRBD1 (5 bases). This CDR3 is 13 amino acids long. The V end lost 6 bases, the J end lost 4 bases, and 12 bases lay between the germline ends. Germline V CDR1 and CDR2: SGHAT, FQNNGV. The CDR3 sequence: CASRSDRLYGYTF. CDR3 coding DNA: TGTGCCAGCAGATCAGACAGACTCTATGGCTACACCTTC.

This chain links TRBV5-1 with TRBJ1-2; D possibly corresponds to TRBD1 (5 bases). The CDR3 covers 14 residues. Trimming pared 1 base from V and 3 bases from J, leaving 10 bases between. Germline CDR1 is SGHRS and CDR2 is YFSETQ. The CDR3 is CASSLMQGHYGYTF. CDR3 in DNA: TGCGCCAGCAGCTTGATGCAGGGCCACTATGGCTACACCTTC. Full variable domain (remainder filled in from reference TRBV5-1 and TRBJ1-2): KAGVTQTPRYLIKTRGQQVTLSCSPISGHRSVSWYQQTPGQGLQFLFEYFSETQRNKGNFPGRFSGRQFSNSRSEMNVSTLELGDSALYLCASSLMQGHYGYTFGSGTRLTVV.

The chain joins TRBV3-1 (or the pseudogene TRBV3-2) to TRBJ1-1; possibly TRBD1 for D (5 bases). The germline V gene encodes CDR1 LGHDT and CDR2 YNNKEL (reference sequence). This CDR3 has 12 amino acids. The ends were cut back, 1 base at V and 6 bases at J, with 6 bases in the middle. The DNA of the CDR3 is TGTGCCAGCAGCCAAGGGGGCGCTGAAGCTTTCTTT. It specifies CASSQGGAEAFF.

Only one count was recorded for this clone. V and J are TRBV6-5 and TRBJ1-5; TRBD1 might be the D (6 bases). Germline assignment: CDR1 MNHEY and CDR2 SVGAGI. This CDR3 comprises 14 residues. V lost 8 bases to trimming and J lost 0 bases, with 11 bases between them. This CDR3 reads CASGRDISNQPQHF. In nucleotides, the CDR3 is TGTGCCAGCGGTCGGGACATTAGCAATCAGCCCCAGCATTTT.

The chain is built from TRBV3-1 (or the pseudogene TRBV3-2) and TRBJ2-7; no firm D call. V shed 1 base and J shed 0 bases, with 10 bases lying between them. Germline values: CDR1 LGHDT, CDR2 YNNKEL (reference sequence). This CDR3 has 15 residues. In nucleotides, the CDR3 is TGTGCCAGCAGCCAAGCGAGCACCTTCTCCTACGAGCAGTACTTC. This gives the protein CASSQASTFSYEQYF.

The chain joins TRBV27 to TRBJ2-1; the match to TRBD2 covers 9 bases. The CDR3 length is 15 residues. Germline V lookup: CDR1 MNHEY, CDR2 SMNVEV (reference sequence). The V and J ends lost 6 bases and 7 bases, in that order; junction bases with no gene match: 10. CDR3 DNA sequence: TGTGCCAGCAGCCGACTAGCGGATCTTCGGAATGAGCAGTTCTTC. This sequence encodes CASSRLADLRNEQFF.